This T cell receptor (beta chain) stems from a study of blood T cell repertoires in COVID-19. About the research overall: Sites across the United States, Italy and Spain contributed samples from acute and convalescent COVID-19. From T cells, B-cell-depleted T cells, or PBMCs came the material, which was cDNA or gDNA.

Authors' processing steps: Amplified reference gene primers provided the basis for estimating nucleated cell counts. Data came from immunoSEQ multiplex PCR; TCRdb stores just in-frame clones and leaves some out. V and J calls and clone size follow that table, whereas D and trimming were derived from the DNA. The table shows roughly 280,000 clones, with approximately 85% occurring only once. This clone has only one observation. Trimming cost V 0 bases and J 7 bases, with 9 bases left between them. CDR3 size: 13 residues. Per the germline V gene, CDR1 is SQVTM and CDR2 is ANQGSEA. The sample taken for sequencing was peripheral blood. The sequence came from a woman in her 70s with acute or convalescent COVID-19. The gene calls are TRBV29-1 and TRBJ1-4; no clear D. The CDR3 loop is CSVEDSKSEKLFF. In DNA form, the CDR3 reads TGCAGCGTTGAAGACAGTAAAAGTGAAAAACTGTTTTTT.